These 5 T cell receptor beta chains originate from one sample sequenced in a study of blood T cell repertoires in COVID-19. Produced via immunoSEQ multiplex PCR; TCRdb's table is partial and in-frame only. This table holds just over 20,000 clones, about 86% found once. Material for sequencing was peripheral blood. The source of these receptors is a human donor in a cohort sampled during active COVID-19.

The chain recombines TRBV19 with TRBJ2-2; 11 bases are shared with TRBD1. Germline-derived CDR1 and CDR2 are LNHDA and SQIVND (reference sequence). The CDR3 sequence is 15 residues long. V dropped 6 bases and J dropped 5; count of bases not matched to a gene: 5. CDR3 loop: CASRTGTGGTGELFF. Written as DNA, the CDR3 is TGTGCCAGTAGAACCGGGACAGGGGGGACCGGGGAGCTGTTTTTT.

This chain uses TRBV10-3 with TRBJ1-2; TRBD1 agrees at 8 bases. In germline, CDR1 is ENHRY, CDR2 SYGVKD. The CDR3 totals 16 residues. The ends lost 0 bases at V and 3 bases at J; junction bases unmatched: 6. As DNA, the CDR3 is TGTGCCATCAGTGAGTCCGGGACAGGAGGGTACTATGGCTACACCTTC. Translated, it gives CAISESGTGGYYGYTF.

This clone was seen only a few times. Here the CDR3 DNA reads TGTGCCAGCAGGTCAGGGGGCTCCAATTCACCCCTCCACTTT. Translation: CASRSGGSNSPLHF. The J gene is TRBJ1-6, the V gene TRBV28, with TRBD1 matching over 8 bases. The CDR3 consists of 14 residues. CDR1 is MDHEN, CDR2 SYDVKM, per germline. V lost 6 bases to trimming and J lost 7 bases; unmatched junction nucleotides: 5. The variable domain in full, completed from reference TRBV28 and TRBJ1-6, reads DVKVTQSSRYLVKRTGEKVFLECVQDMDHENMFWYRQDPGLGLRLIYFSYDVKMKEKGDIPEGYSVSREKKERFSLILESASTNQTSMYLCASRSGGSNSPLHFGNGTRLTVT.

This clone was detected only a few times. One junction end disagrees with the germline gene, perhaps due to a read error. This chain uses TRBV5-5 with TRBJ1-3; D is possibly TRBD1 (5 bases). The CDR3 covers 14 residues. Looked up from germline, CDR1 is SGHKS and CDR2 is YYEKEE (reference sequence). The CDR3 region is CASSTRDSRNTIYF. In DNA form, the CDR3 reads TGTGCCAGCAGCACCCGGGACTCTCGAAACACCATATATTTT.

V usage is TRBV12-3 or TRBV12-4 and J usage is TRBJ1-1, with a weak D call TRBD1 (5 bases). The CDR3 covers 13 residues. Trimming pared 6 bases from V and 5 bases from J, leaving 13 bases between. The CDR3 region is CASRRSGGTEAFF. The CDR3 DNA is TGTGCCAGCAGGAGAAGCGGGGGGACTGAAGCTTTCTTT.